This TCR beta chain came from a study of cytomegalovirus exposure and HLA in healthy donors (dated by TCRdb to the late 2010s). Notes on the research overall: An earlier analysis of 587 of the donors reported 250 to 300 Gb of sequence data and 117 million unique TCR beta sequences obtained from roughly 180 million T cells. An early release that covered several hundred HLA-typed donors contained approximately 300 gigabases of sequencing data and around 85 million unique TCR sequences. Of the approximately 400 genotyped donors, approximately 83% fell in the genetic ancestry cluster associated with self-reported Caucasian donors. The study was designed to test whether signatures of past pathogen exposure could be identified by cataloging public T cell receptors. The study used immunosequencing to profile the T cell repertoires of under 700 subjects and linked those repertoires to cytomegalovirus serostatus. Along with the approximately 650-subject first cohort, a separate validation cohort of around 110 different subjects was used. To predict cytomegalovirus infection status, the study brought together high-throughput TCR immunosequencing, statistical association of individual TCRs with disease status, and machine learning. A later analysis re-examined previously published TCR beta repertoires from more than 550 donors and added high-resolution HLA genotyping to investigate patterns of TCR occurrence. The later analysis used no new phenotypic data to find candidate immune exposures, relying instead on TCR beta sequences and their occurrence across donors. An earlier analysis of 587 of the donors used high-throughput TCR beta sequencing to judge whether each TCR beta V gene segment behaved as functional or pseudogenic. Alongside the repertoire data, information on donor age, sex, ethnicity and CMV serostatus was compiled. Genome-wide SNP genotypes for about 65% of the 666 donors were used in a later genetic analysis, which treated that subset as a discovery cohort. All discovery cohort repertoires had been generated using a single sequencing platform. HLA typing covered class I and class II loci at four-digit resolution. Typing coverage differed by locus: A, B, C, DRB1 and DQB1 were typed in roughly 629-630 donors, DQA1 in around 500, DPA1 in 600 to 610, and DPB1 in 400 to 480. Five DR-DQ haplotypes were treated as single units for association and clustering because of strong linkage in the cohort. Across approximately 400 genotyped donors of the cohort, an average of about 200,000 unique TCR beta nucleotide sequences per donor were sequenced, and 15% to 20% of those sequences were non-productive.

Broad study findings and their caveats: Most TCR sequences were observed very rarely across donors, whereas some public TCRs were present in many individuals. Correlated functional status among segregating V segments might reflect linkage disequilibrium, but an unknown experimental factor could not be ruled out. At a false discovery rate of 0.05, a later analysis linked roughly 17,000 TCR beta sequences to specific HLA alleles. Strong co-occurrence of HLA alleles, especially DR and DQ, made assigning TCR associations to individual alleles difficult. In vitro tests confirmed that a few of the cytomegalovirus-associated TCR beta chains recognize cytomegalovirus antigens. A later analysis found that HLA-associated TCR beta chains were more clonally expanded and had lower generation probabilities than equally common non-associated chains. The authors suggested that the approach could potentially be generalized to other disease states and immunological phenotypes. In an earlier analysis of around 600 of the donors, most TCR beta V segments were observed in productive rearrangements about 90% or about 30% of the time, broadly matching IMGT annotations. Sequencing depth was assumed to be roughly uniform across donors in the presence/absence analyses, though that assumption may not hold. A group of highly shared sequence variants was considered likely to be a technical artifact of the sequencing pipeline. Because counts were too low, about 15 rarely observed V segments, including chromosome 9 orphons, were left out of the earlier analysis of about 500 of the donors. The study gave a list of under 200 TCR beta chains associated with cytomegalovirus. Most CMV-associated TCR beta chains appeared to be HLA-restricted in a later analysis, and the HLA associations seemed to be driven largely by CMV exposure. Several of the top co-occurrence clusters appeared to be linked to parvovirus B19, influenza, CMV and Epstein-Barr virus, according to a later analysis. A further reported finding was that TCR beta sequences accurately predicted the HLA-A and HLA-B alleles for most subjects in the first cohort. In a later genetic analysis, a missense DCLRE1C variant was associated with V-gene and J-gene trimming of TCR beta chains, and the association was replicated in an independent cohort. In a later genetic analysis, fewer N-insertions in productive TCRs were reported among donors in an Asian-associated ancestry cluster than the approximately 670-donor mean. Some IMGT-functional V segments, including TRBV6-2 and TRBV6-3, could not be distinguished by the 87-base-pair reads and were therefore excluded. Because HLA typing was missing for some donors at each locus, association tests included only the typed subset. Only TCR beta chains were sequenced in this cohort, and the absence of alpha or paired-chain data limited detectable features. A later analysis found that TCR association rates varied across HLA loci, with DRB1 alleles showing the most associated TCRs and HLA-C alleles the fewest. For the cohort, immune exposure information was limited to CMV serostatus. Cytomegalovirus status was reported to be diagnosed by the classifier with high specificity and sensitivity in both the original and validation cohorts.

As to this clone: Its antigen is still unknown. No base-level quality is on record; no much larger clone is a single base apart.

Preparation of the library involved the immunoSEQ multiplex PCR assay. For the multiplex PCR, a mixture combining 60 forward primers for TCR Vbeta segments and 13 reverse primers for TCR Jbeta segments was used. The CDR3 region of rearranged TCR beta genes was amplified from genomic DNA with a multiplex PCR assay. The amplified TCR beta libraries were sequenced on the Illumina HiSeq System as 87-base-pair reads. The paper's data handling went like this. In a later analysis, some 80 million unique TCR beta chains were counted across the approximately 670 repertoires, and about 10 million of these chains were shared by at least two donors. Raw reads were error-corrected and collapsed into unique sequences by a nearest-neighbor algorithm in which closely related sequences were merged to remove PCR and sequencing errors. Alignment of CDR3 sequences to IMGT reference sequences was used to assign V, D and J gene segments. For a sequence to be retained, a match of at least six nucleotides was required to both a V gene segment and a J gene segment. A rearrangement was called productive if the CDR3 had no stop codons and remained in frame with V and J, and every other rearrangement was called non-productive. Following IMGT convention, CDR3 was defined as the stretch from the second conserved V-encoded cysteine to the conserved J-encoded phenylalanine. The earlier analysis of about 590 of the donors excluded sequences that lacked an unambiguous match to a single V gene segment. In an earlier analysis of 587 of the donors, V segments were called functional above 56.7% productive rearrangements and were called segregating when the between-donor standard deviation exceeded 5%. To diagnose cytomegalovirus status from the catalog of TCR beta chain sequences, a statistical classification framework was built. A later analysis assigned V and J genes by comparing TCR nucleotide sequences with IMGT/GENE-DB human TR gene sequences. A later analysis assigned CDR3 sequences and most-parsimonious VDJ recombination scenarios with the TCRdist pipeline. A later analysis defined each TCR beta chain by its CDR3 amino acid sequence plus V-gene family, and excluded reads lacking a unique V-gene family. In a later analysis, nearly 600 highly shared, low-generation-probability nucleotide sequences were removed to address suspected cross-contamination and a sequencing artifact. A later analysis calculated a clonal expansion index for each public chain from normalized within-repertoire ranks of inferred template counts. In a later analysis, generation probabilities were computed with a VDJ recombination model fitted to out-of-frame rearrangements, and the resulting probabilities were checked against IGoR. In a later analysis, hypergeometric tests were used to score TCR-TCR, TCR-HLA and TCR-CMV co-occurrence, with a repertoire-size bias correction applied to TCR pairs. A later analysis estimated false discovery rates by permuting HLA or CMV assignments 20 times. A later analysis grouped co-occurring TCRs with DBSCAN, adding TCRdist sequence similarity when clustering within HLA-allele-positive subsets. Repertoires with fewer than 30,000 or more than 120,000 public chains, plus five repertoires with anomalous nucleotide sharing, were excluded from co-occurrence clustering. TCRdb holds this immuneACCESS table with in-frame rearrangements only. Some clones are missing; in checked studies, unresolved V genes explain under half, and the rest has no known cause. V and J calls and clone size are as listed in that table; D and trimming were resolved from the DNA. A total of roughly 100,000 clones appear in this sample, roughly four fifths of them only once. The ten largest clones represent more than 5% of the sample.

The cohort was made up of several hundred healthy bone marrow donors. At the time of sampling, every cohort member was nominally healthy, though immune exposures that went unrecorded were likely present. The donor was CMV seropositive and was included in the group of about 290 seropositive cohort members. Each donor provided a peripheral blood sample, and peripheral blood mononuclear cells were used for TCR beta sequencing. The Qiagen DNeasy Blood Extraction Kit was used to extract genomic DNA from the blood cell samples. The cysteine opens and the phenylalanine closes a CDR3 of 11 amino acids. Only the CDR3 portion is preserved as DNA: 33 bases, with reading frame beginning at the first base. The germline V gene (reference sequence) supplies CDR1 GTSNPN and CDR2 SVGIG. V is clipped by 3 bases and J by 6 bases, and the sequence between their germline boundaries is 3 bases long.

This receptor was taken from a middle-aged man in good health and CMV-seropositive. The sequence is built from TRBV30 and TRBJ1-6; there is no confident call for the D gene. Source material: PBMCs. The CDR3 sequence is CAWSVNSPLHF. The bases read TGTGCCTGGAGCGTTAATTCACCCCTCCACTTT.